The 5 T cell receptor beta chains below were found in one sample sequenced in a study of blood T cell repertoires in COVID-19. This table comes from immunoSEQ multiplex PCR, and its TCRdb copy is limited to in-frame clones, with some not included. The sample lists fewer than 130,000 clones, approximately 65% occurring once. The sequenced sample was peripheral blood. These receptor sequences come from a woman aged 55-69 years with acute or convalescent COVID-19.

This clone was picked up a small number of times. The CDR3 protein is CASSKDRYTEAFF. CDR3 nucleotides: TGTGCCAGTTCCAAGGACAGGTACACTGAAGCTTTCTTT. The chain is built from TRBV12-3 or TRBV12-4 and TRBJ1-1, with 7 bases identical to TRBD1. The CDR3 covers 13 residues. The V and J ends lost 9 bases and 3 bases, in that order; junction bases with no gene match: 7.

V usage is TRBV6-5 and J usage is TRBJ2-7; 8 positions agree with TRBD1. V was pared by 0 bases and J by 4 bases, with 5 bases of the junction left unmatched. Germline loops: CDR1 MNHEY, CDR2 SVGAGI. The CDR3 length is 15 residues. CDR3 in amino acids: CASSYSGTGKYEQYF. In DNA, the CDR3 is TGTGCCAGCAGTTACTCAGGGACAGGAAAATACGAGCAGTACTTC.

V is TRBV30 and J is TRBJ1-1; D perhaps matches TRBD1 (6 bases). V dropped 5 bases and J dropped 6 bases, with 16 bases sitting between them. The CDR3 is made up of 13 amino acids. Germline V gene lookup returns CDR1 GTSNPN and CDR2 SVGIG (reference sequence). In nucleotides, the CDR3 is TGTGCCTGGCCGATACAGGGATTCCCTGAAGCTTTCTTT. Translated, it gives CAWPIQGFPEAFF.

The chain carries TRBV18 and TRBJ1-3, with 10 bases matching TRBD1. The CDR3 is 17 residues long. Germline CDR1 and CDR2: KGHSH and LQKENI. J gave up 0 bases and V 3 bases, and 5 bases lay outside the gene matches. The DNA for the CDR3 is TGTGCCAGCTCACCCGGGACAGGGGTTTCCTCTGGAAACACCATATATTTT. Encoded protein: CASSPGTGVSSGNTIYF.

This sequence joins TRBV7-3 and TRBJ2-1; the match to TRBD2 covers 7 bases. With 2 bases clipped from V and 6 bases from J, the junction kept 16 bases outside the gene matches. Per germline, CDR1 SGHTA and CDR2 FQGTGA. This CDR3 has 18 amino acids. For the CDR3, the DNA is TGTGCCAGCAGCTTATGGGCTAGCGGTGGTGGGGTCGGCAATGAGCAGTTCTTC. It is translated as CASSLWASGGGVGNEQFF.